The 30 T cell receptor beta chains in this list originate from one sample, sequenced in a study of T-cell memory formation after mild COVID-19. TCRdb redid the calling of the 5' RACE reads with MiXCR, one entry per CDR3 protein. Of hundreds of thousands of distinct CDR3 sequences listed, 20% are singletons. Sequencing was performed on PBMCs or a T cell subset sorted from them (not recorded which). The receptor set was obtained from an adult woman who had mild COVID-19 (a few samples of this study predate the infection). Cell type and time point are not known.

V and J are TRBV11-2 and TRBJ1-3, with 10 nucleotides matching TRBD1. CDR1 is SGHAT and CDR2 is FQNNGV in the germline V gene. The CDR3 extends over 15 amino acids. V lost 4 bases and J lost 6; bases outside the gene matches: 6. CDR3 amino acids: CASSWTGGEENTIYF. CDR3 DNA sequence: TGTGCCAGCAGCTGGACAGGGGGTGAGGAAAACACCATATATTTT.

V is TRBV20-1 and J is TRBJ2-5; no clear D gene. Trimming removed 0 bases from V and 6 bases from J, with 8 bases in between. The germline V gene has CDR1 DFQATT and CDR2 SNEGSKA (reference sequence). The CDR3 is 12 residues long. This CDR3 reads CSARDPGKTQYF. DNA for the CDR3: TGCAGTGCTAGAGATCCAGGAAAGACCCAGTACTTC.

The V call is TRBV7-2, the J call TRBJ2-7; 15 bases match TRBD2. The germline V gene has CDR1 SGHTA and CDR2 FQGNSA. The CDR3 has 20 residues. Trimming took 3 bases from V and 2 from J; bases not matched to a gene: 14. DNA for the CDR3: TGTGCCAGCAGCTTCGTTAGTTCCGGGACTAGCGGGAGGCCGACCTACGAGCAGTACTTC. This encodes CASSFVSSGTSGRPTYEQYF.

This chain uses TRBV29-1 with TRBJ1-1; D gene ambiguous. Germline V gene sequence: CDR1 SQVTM, CDR2 ANQGSEA. The CDR3 runs to 11 residues. The V end lost 2 bases, the J end lost 1 base, and 2 bases lay between the germline ends. CDR3 bases: TGCAGCGTTGAAAGGAACACTGAAGCTTTCTTT. Translated, it gives CSVERNTEAFF.

In this sample, this clonotype turned up a few times. CDR3 DNA: TGTGCCAGCAGTGGGTATGGGGTCGAGCAGTACTTC. Protein: CASSGYGVEQYF. This rearrangement joins TRBV25-1 to TRBJ2-7; D gene unclear. Germline CDR1 MGHDK, CDR2 SYGVNS. The CDR3 consists of 12 residues. Trimming pared 4 bases from V and 6 bases from J, leaving 10 bases between.

This clonotype has only a few counts. This chain links TRBV12-3 or TRBV12-4 with TRBJ1-3; D is ambiguous. The CDR3 spans 15 residues. With 6 bases removed from V and 0 bases from J, the gap between germline ends came to 12 bases. In DNA form, the CDR3 reads TGTGCCAGCAGCCCTCGACTGGGCTCTGGAAACACCATATATTTT. It encodes CASSPRLGSGNTIYF.

This clonotype occurred a few times. The rearrangement uses TRBV20-1 and TRBJ1-5; unclear D gene. The CDR3 runs to 15 residues. Germline V CDR1 and CDR2: DFQATT, SNEGSKA (reference sequence). V was trimmed by 3 bases and J by 2 bases, leaving 14 bases between them. The CDR3 sequence is CSASRARGGNQPQHF. DNA for the CDR3: TGCAGTGCTAGTCGGGCTCGGGGAGGCAATCAGCCCCAGCATTTT.

The V call is TRBV19, the J call TRBJ2-7, with 7 bases aligning to TRBD1. The CDR3 runs to 13 residues. V gave up 9 bases and J gave up 0 bases; unmatched junction bases: 5. Germline lookup yields CDR1 LNHDA and CDR2 SQIVND (reference sequence). Here the CDR3 reads CASATGTSYEQYF. The CDR3 nucleotides are TGTGCCAGCGCGACAGGGACCTCCTACGAGCAGTACTTC.

A few counts support this clonotype. J is TRBJ2-7 and V is TRBV29-1, with D possibly TRBD1 on 5 matching bases. Germline V gene sequence: CDR1 SQVTM, CDR2 ANQGSEA. The CDR3 loop spans 11 amino acids. Trimming pared 8 bases from V and 0 bases from J, leaving 8 bases between. This CDR3 is CSCRDSYEQYF. Here the CDR3 DNA reads TGCAGCTGCAGGGACTCCTACGAGCAGTACTTC.

The chain recombines TRBV29-1 with TRBJ2-6; D gene unclear. V lost 4 bases and J lost 0, with 4 bases in between. The length of the CDR3 is 13 residues. CDR1 is SQVTM, CDR2 ANQGSEA, per germline. The CDR3: CSVGYSGANVLTF. The CDR3 DNA follows: TGCAGCGTTGGGTACTCTGGGGCCAACGTCCTGACTTTC.

This clonotype was counted a few times. The rearrangement joins TRBV18 to TRBJ2-5, with D perhaps TRBD1 (5 bases). This CDR3 comprises 16 residues. Germline CDR1 and CDR2: KGHSH and LQKENI. V was trimmed by 0 bases and J by 5 bases, leaving 16 bases between them. The CDR3 DNA reads as TGTGCCAGCTCACCACCGATCGGTCAGGGTGGGGAGACCCAGTACTTC. Its translation: CASSPPIGQGGETQYF.

The V call is TRBV29-1, the J call TRBJ2-1; D unresolved. CDR1 is SQVTM, CDR2 ANQGSEA, per germline. The CDR3 length is 14 residues. V dropped 6 bases and J dropped 0 bases, with 12 bases sitting between them. The CDR3 protein is CSVDPGSSYNEQFF. CDR3 nucleotides: TGCAGCGTGGACCCGGGTAGCTCCTACAATGAGCAGTTCTTC.

This clonotype occurred once. CDR3 sequence reads: CASSGGAGGELFF. CDR3 sequence (DNA): TGCGCCAGCAGCGGCGGGGCCGGCGGGGAGCTGTTTTTT. V usage is TRBV5-1 and J usage is TRBJ2-2; D might be TRBD2 (6 bases). The germline CDR1 and CDR2 sequences are SGHRS and YFSETQ. The CDR3 totals 13 residues. The germline V and J ends were trimmed by 4 bases and 7 bases, with 11 bases remaining between them. The full variable domain, with the rest looked up from reference TRBV5-1 and TRBJ2-2, is KAGVTQTPRYLIKTRGQQVTLSCSPISGHRSVSWYQQTPGQGLQFLFEYFSETQRNKGNFPGRFSGRQFSNSRSEMNVSTLELGDSALYLCASSGGAGGELFFGEGSRLTVL.

The gene calls are TRBV7-6 and TRBJ2-2; 7 bases line up with TRBD1. This CDR3 contains 15 residues. The junction had 7 bases not matched to a gene; V was cut back by 5 bases and J by 4 bases. CDR1 is SGHVS and CDR2 is FNYEAQ in the germline V gene. CDR3 protein: CASSLSTGITGELFF. The CDR3 DNA is TGTGCCAGCAGCCTTTCGACAGGGATCACCGGGGAGCTGTTTTTT.

J is TRBJ2-1 and V is TRBV7-3; TRBD2 matches at 9 bases. Germline trimming cut 5 bases from V and 9 bases from J; bases unmatched to any gene: 11. The CDR3 contains 15 residues. The germline V gene has CDR1 SGHTA and CDR2 FQGTGA. DNA for the CDR3: TGTGCCAGCAGCCCGCCGGGACTAGCTTTCGGTGAGCAGTTCTTC. Encoded protein: CASSPPGLAFGEQFF.

The table lists this clonotype with a few counts. The rearrangement joins TRBV5-4 to TRBJ2-7; D is uncertain. CDR1 and CDR2 (germline): SGHNT, YYREEE (reference sequence). The V and J ends lost 3 bases and 4 bases respectively, with 11 bases between them. The CDR3 contains 13 residues. The DNA of the CDR3 is TGTGCCAGCAGCTCGGACGGAAAGTACGAGCAGTACTTC. It translates to CASSSDGKYEQYF.

The chain carries TRBV6-6 and TRBJ2-3; 11 bases agree with TRBD1. J lost 5 bases, V lost 6 bases, and 7 bases had no gene match. The CDR3 length is 15 residues. Germline-derived CDR1 and CDR2 are MNHNY and SVGAGI (reference sequence). The CDR3, as DNA: TGTGCCAGCAGCTACGCGGGACAGGGGGTAGATACGCAGTATTTT. Amino acids: CASSYAGQGVDTQYF.

V and J are TRBV12-3 or TRBV12-4 and TRBJ2-1; the match to TRBD1 covers 11 bases. The trim removed 7 bases at V and 9 bases at J, leaving 8 bases unmatched. The CDR3 length is 14 residues. The CDR3 bases are TGTGCCAGCACCTTCGGACAGGGGGCCGGTGAGCAGTTCTTC. Encoded protein: CASTFGQGAGEQFF.

This chain links TRBV12-3 or TRBV12-4 with TRBJ2-7; D remains unclear. The V end lost 7 bases, the J end lost 1 base, and 8 bases lay between the germline ends. The CDR3 has 12 residues. DNA for the CDR3: TGTGCCAGCACCCCTGGTTCCTACGAGCAGTACTTC. Amino acid sequence: CASTPGSYEQYF.

This chain links TRBV7-9 with TRBJ1-2; D remains unclear. The germline V gene encodes CDR1 SEHNR and CDR2 FQNEAQ (reference sequence). The V gene lost 2 bases and the J gene lost 2 bases, with 15 bases spanning the gap. This CDR3 comprises 16 residues. The CDR3 protein is CASSLPWHRWNYGYTF. The CDR3 DNA sequence: TGTGCCAGCAGCTTACCATGGCACCGCTGGAACTATGGCTACACCTTC.

This clonotype was observed a handful of times. V is TRBV12-3 or TRBV12-4 and J is TRBJ1-2; possibly TRBD1 for D (5 bases). V was shortened by 3 bases and J by 6 bases, with 14 bases between the two germline ends. The CDR3 extends over 14 amino acids. In nucleotides, the CDR3 is TGTGCCAGCAGTTTCGAGGTTGGAGGGGATGGCTACACCTTC. It encodes CASSFEVGGDGYTF.

This rearrangement joins TRBV27 to TRBJ2-7, with D tentatively TRBD1 (6 bases). Trimming shortened V by 3 bases and J by 1 base, and 13 bases separated the two germline ends. The CDR3 runs to 15 residues. From germline, CDR1 is MNHEY and CDR2 SMNVEV (reference sequence). CDR3 sequence: CASSFVRGGSYEQYF. DNA for the CDR3: TGTGCCAGCAGTTTCGTCAGGGGTGGGTCCTACGAGCAGTACTTC.

The chain is built from TRBV5-1 and TRBJ2-3; 9 bases match TRBD2. The CDR3 runs 17 residues. CDR1 and CDR2 from the germline V gene are SGHRS and YFSETQ. V shed 0 bases, J shed 4 bases, and the junction held 9 bases outside the gene matches. The CDR3 DNA reads as TGCGCCAGCAGCTTGGGATTTAGCGGGAGCCCATCAGATACGCAGTATTTT. Translated: CASSLGFSGSPSDTQYF.

This clonotype was picked up a small number of times. The V call is TRBV5-1, the J call TRBJ2-1; D is ambiguous. Germline V lookup: CDR1 SGHRS, CDR2 YFSETQ. The CDR3 runs to 16 residues. Trimming took 1 base from V and 0 from J, leaving 11 bases between them. The CDR3 loop reads CASSLRVRSSYNEQFF. Written as DNA, the CDR3 is TGCGCCAGCAGCTTGAGGGTCAGAAGCTCCTACAATGAGCAGTTCTTC.

The table lists this clonotype with a few counts. The gene calls are TRBV25-1 and TRBJ2-1; no clear D. Germline V gene sequence: CDR1 MGHDK, CDR2 SYGVNS. V lost 4 bases to trimming and J lost 5 bases, with 9 bases between them. CDR3 length: 13 residues. The CDR3 DNA sequence: TGTGCCAGCAGTGTTAGCAGGAACAATGAGCAGTTCTTC. Translating it yields CASSVSRNNEQFF.

CDR3 sequence (DNA): TGCAGTGCTAGGTGGAGGCACAGGGGGCACCCCTACGAGCAGTACTTC. This translates into CSARWRHRGHPYEQYF. The chain recombines TRBV20-1 with TRBJ2-7; 9 positions agree with TRBD1. V dropped 3 bases and J dropped 2; count of bases not matched to a gene: 11. CDR1 and CDR2 (germline): DFQATT, SNEGSKA (reference sequence). This CDR3 has 16 residues.

The chain employs TRBV5-1 and TRBJ2-5; D remains ambiguous. CDR1 is SGHRS and CDR2 is YFSETQ in the germline V gene. This CDR3 contains 14 residues. Trimming stripped 3 bases from V and 3 bases from J, with 12 bases between. The CDR3 nucleotides read TGCGCCAGCAGCTCTGGGGTCCGAAAAGAGACCCAGTACTTC. Translated, it gives CASSSGVRKETQYF.

This clonotype was detected only a few times. The DNA of the CDR3 is TGTGCCAGCAGTTGGGCCGACCCTTCGCAGTATTTT. Its protein is CASSWADPSQYF. The gene calls are TRBV2 and TRBJ2-3; D gene uncertain. With 5 bases removed from V and 10 bases from J, the gap between germline ends came to 13 bases. Germline V lookup: CDR1 SNHLY, CDR2 FYNNEI. The CDR3 is 12 amino acids.

The rearrangement joins TRBV7-9 to TRBJ2-3, with no clear D. CDR1 SEHNR and CDR2 FQNEAQ come from the germline V gene (reference sequence). This CDR3 region has 15 residues. Trimming cost V 1 base and J 3 bases, with 11 bases left between them. CDR3 residues: CASSLDQANTDTQYF. DNA for the CDR3: TGTGCCAGCAGCTTAGACCAAGCAAATACAGATACGCAGTATTTT.

This clonotype was counted ten times or more. The V and J genes are TRBV7-6 and TRBJ2-1; possibly TRBD1 for D (5 bases). Germline V gives CDR1 SGHVS, CDR2 FNYEAQ. The CDR3 has 15 residues. The V gene lost 5 bases and the J gene lost 2 bases, with 13 bases spanning the gap. This chain's CDR3 is CASSPRWGTYNEQFF. CDR3 nucleotides: TGTGCCAGCAGCCCCCGTTGGGGCACCTACAATGAGCAGTTCTTC. The variable domain in full, with the rest retrieved from reference TRBV7-6 and TRBJ2-1, is GAGVSQSPRYKVTKRGQDVALRCDPISGHVSLYWYRQALGQGPEFLTYFNYEAQQDKSGLPNDRFSAERPEGSISTLTIQRTEQRDSAMYRCASSPRWGTYNEQFFGPGTRLTVL.